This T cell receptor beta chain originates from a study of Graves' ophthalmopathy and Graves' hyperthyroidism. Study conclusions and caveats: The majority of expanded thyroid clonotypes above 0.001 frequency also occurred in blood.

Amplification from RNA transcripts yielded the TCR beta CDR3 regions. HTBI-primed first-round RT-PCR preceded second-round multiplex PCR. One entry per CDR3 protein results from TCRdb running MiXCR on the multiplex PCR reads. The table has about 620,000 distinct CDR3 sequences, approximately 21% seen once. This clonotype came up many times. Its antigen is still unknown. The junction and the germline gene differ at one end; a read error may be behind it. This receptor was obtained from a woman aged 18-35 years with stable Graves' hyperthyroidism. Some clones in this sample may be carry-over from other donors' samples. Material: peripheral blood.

The CDR3 loop reads CASTEQRRAFF. The CDR3 coding sequence is TGTGCCAGCACTGAACAGAGACGAGCTTTCTTT. The rearrangement uses TRBV6-1 and TRBJ1-1; D ambiguous. Germline V CDR1 and CDR2: MNHNS, SASEGT. This CDR3 region has 11 residues.